This T cell receptor beta chain is from a study of blood T cell repertoires in COVID-19. The ends were cut back, 4 bases at V and 0 bases at J, with 14 bases in the middle. Germline V gene data show CDR1 as SGDLS and CDR2 as YYNGEE. This CDR3 contains 16 residues. The assay was immunoSEQ multiplex PCR, and TCRdb's table has in-frame clones only and misses some. The sample lists 27,000 or so clones, around 90% seen once, with 4.9% in the top ten. The sequenced material came from peripheral blood. The receptor comes from an older man with active COVID-19. V gene TRBV9 combines with J gene TRBJ2-1; TRBD2 might be the D (5 bases). This CDR3 reads CASSRSGFGSYNEQFF. CDR3 bases: TGTGCCAGCAGCAGATCGGGGTTCGGCTCCTACAATGAGCAGTTCTTC.